These T cell receptor beta chains were read from a single sample in a study of cytomegalovirus exposure and HLA in healthy donors. This table comes from immunoSEQ multiplex PCR, and its TCRdb copy is limited to in-frame clones, with some not included. This sample has roughly 260,000 clones, with approximately 84% found just once. The source material was PBMCs. All receptors come from a woman in her forties in good health and CMV-seropositive. Both conserved end residues are part of each CDR3.

J gene | V gene | CDR3 protein
TRBJ2-7 | TRBV29-1 | CSAEIREPGGNEQYF
TRBJ2-1 | TRBV30 | CAWSDWAAAEFF
TRBJ2-1 | TRBV19 | CASSIVASDNEQFF
TRBJ1-5 | TRBV9 | CASSVGSYSNQPQHF
TRBJ2-4 | TRBV2 | CASSRTSGSMSKNIQYF
TRBJ1-5 | TRBV28 | CASSLPGQGNQPQHF
TRBJ2-7 | TRBV9 | CASSVGHRGPYEQYF
TRBJ2-2 | TRBV27 | CASTSSGRNTGELFF
TRBJ2-3 | TRBV7-3 | CASSLLAGGGTDTQYF
TRBJ1-3 | TRBV28 | CASSLQKTGSGNTIYF
TRBJ2-3 | TRBV27 | CASSLSYQREVADTQYF
TRBJ2-7 | TRBV19 | CASSLGTGRISYEQYF
TRBJ2-7 | TRBV7-9 | CASSLTGTPYEQYF
TRBJ2-7 | TRBV7-9 | CASSLGAGGLSSYEQYF
TRBJ2-1 | TRBV5-1 | CASSLGERTSVYNEQFF
TRBJ1-5 | TRBV30 | CAWSLDRVNQPQHF
TRBJ2-3 | TRBV10-1 | CASFPFTSASTDTQYF
TRBJ2-3 | TRBV7-9 | CASSFGLAAFTDTQYF
TRBJ1-4 | TRBV5-6 | CASSLQGFGDEKLFF
TRBJ1-2 | TRBV27 | CASSFWGGRYGYTF
TRBJ2-6 | TRBV2 | CASPIRAGANVLTF
TRBJ2-1 | TRBV5-4 | CASSLVAGGDNEQFF
TRBJ1-3 | TRBV28 | CASSSGDGNTIYF
TRBJ2-3 | TRBV11-2 | CATRESGGHTDTQYF
TRBJ1-2 | TRBV4-3 | CASSQDPTSNYGYTF
TRBJ1-6 | TRBV28 | CASSFGTVLDNSPLHF
TRBJ2-2 | TRBV7-3 | CASSLSQNTGELFF
TRBJ2-7 | TRBV6-5 | CASTPAGGKDYEQYF
TRBJ1-4 | TRBV30 | CAWSFAPNEKLFF
TRBJ1-1 | TRBV6-5 | CASTPPGTSGKAFF
TRBJ1-2 | TRBV4-1 | CASSPDSSTGIHGYTF
TRBJ2-3 | TRBV27 | CASSSPGLAGVRDTQYF
TRBJ2-3 | TRBV7-2 | CASSRTSGSLGDTQYF
TRBJ1-3 | TRBV25-1 | CASTADSGNTIYF
TRBJ2-7 | TRBV27 | CASSSPTGLGSYEQYF
TRBJ2-1 | TRBV19 | CASSGSGGGFNEQFF
TRBJ1-5 | TRBV12-1 | CASSSRQGAHFGNQPQHF
TRBJ2-5 | TRBV10-3 | CAISESPGGIQETQHF
TRBJ2-1 | TRBV20-1 | CSAQISEQFF
TRBJ2-7 | TRBV7-3 | CASSLTASGVGEQYF
TRBJ1-4 | TRBV4-3 | CASSPLSGQGALNEKLFF
TRBJ2-5 | TRBV7-8 | CASSLPRSGARETQYF
TRBJ2-7 | TRBV14 | CASSQGRGEQYF
TRBJ2-5 | TRBV5-6 | CASSPLAGQQETQYF
TRBJ2-5 | TRBV9 | CASSVGLAGVPETQYF
TRBJ1-2 | TRBV19 | CASSSLDRVGYGYTF
TRBJ2-1 | TRBV30 | CAWEGLADYNEQFF
TRBJ1-4 | TRBV5-5 | CASSTPRTDRREKLFF
TRBJ1-1 | TRBV7-3 | CASSLDRGSTEAFF
TRBJ1-5 | TRBV19 | CASSIIANRGNQPQHF
TRBJ1-4 | TRBV25-1 | CASTQTGLNEKLFF
TRBJ2-7 | TRBV11-2 | CASSFSGLAGYEQYF
TRBJ1-1 | TRBV7-2 | CASSFGGARNTEAFF
TRBJ2-5 | TRBV29-1 | CSVEDPTQGAQETQYF
TRBJ2-2 | TRBV9 | CASSPLPGFQMGELFF
TRBJ1-5 | TRBV6-1 | CASSETHAGEKQPQHF
TRBJ2-1 | TRBV6-5 | CASSYSALAGYNEQFF
TRBJ2-7 | TRBV7-2 | CASSLLAGGYEQYF
TRBJ2-7 | TRBV10-3 | CAIRTWDSYEQYF